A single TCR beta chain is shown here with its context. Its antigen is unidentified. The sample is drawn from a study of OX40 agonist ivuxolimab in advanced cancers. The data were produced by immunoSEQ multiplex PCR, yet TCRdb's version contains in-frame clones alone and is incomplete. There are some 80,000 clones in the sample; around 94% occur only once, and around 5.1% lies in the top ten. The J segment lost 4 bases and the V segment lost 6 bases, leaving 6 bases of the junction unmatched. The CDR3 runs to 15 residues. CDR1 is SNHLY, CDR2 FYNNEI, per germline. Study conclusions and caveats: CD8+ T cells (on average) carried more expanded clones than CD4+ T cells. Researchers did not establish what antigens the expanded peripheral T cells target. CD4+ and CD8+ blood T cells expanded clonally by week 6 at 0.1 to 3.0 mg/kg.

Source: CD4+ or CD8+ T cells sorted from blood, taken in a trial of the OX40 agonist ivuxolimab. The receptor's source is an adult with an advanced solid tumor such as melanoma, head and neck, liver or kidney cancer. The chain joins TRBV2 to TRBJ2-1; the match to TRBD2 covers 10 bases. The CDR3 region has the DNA TGTGCCAGCAGATTTAGGACTAGCGGATACAATGAGCAGTTCTTC. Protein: CASRFRTSGYNEQFF.